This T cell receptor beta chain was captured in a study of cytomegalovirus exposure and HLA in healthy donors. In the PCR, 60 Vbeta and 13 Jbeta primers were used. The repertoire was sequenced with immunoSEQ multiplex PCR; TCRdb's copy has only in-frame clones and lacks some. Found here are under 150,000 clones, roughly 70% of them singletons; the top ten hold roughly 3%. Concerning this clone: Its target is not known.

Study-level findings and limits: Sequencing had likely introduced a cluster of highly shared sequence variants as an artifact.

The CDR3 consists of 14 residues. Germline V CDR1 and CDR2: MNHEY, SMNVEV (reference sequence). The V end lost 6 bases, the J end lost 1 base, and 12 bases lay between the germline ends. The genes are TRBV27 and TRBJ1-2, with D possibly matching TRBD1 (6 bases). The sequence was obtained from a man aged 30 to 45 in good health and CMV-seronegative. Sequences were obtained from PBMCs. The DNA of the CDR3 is TGTGCCAGCAGCCAGGACAGCAGTAACTATGGCTACACCTTC. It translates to CASSQDSSNYGYTF.